Each of the 21 T cell receptor beta chains below was sequenced from the same sample in a study of T cells in Graves' hyperthyroidism and ophthalmopathy. Template material for amplifying TCR beta CDR3 regions consisted of RNA transcripts. The HTBI set primed first-round TCR CDR3 RT-PCR. One entry per CDR3 protein, called by TCRdb with MiXCR from the multiplex PCR reads. The sample has 600,000 or so distinct CDR3 sequences, 14% seen once. Sequences were obtained from blood. These TCRs come from a woman aged 18-29 years with Graves' ophthalmopathy.

This clonotype has a handful of counts. This chain connects TRBV7-3 to TRBJ2-5; D uncertain. With 5 bases removed from V and 5 bases from J, the gap between germline ends came to 12 bases. The CDR3 contains 13 residues. The germline CDR1 and CDR2 sequences are SGHTA and FQGTGA. CDR3 protein: CASSVLPGETQYF. CDR3 nucleotides: TGTGCCAGCAGCGTCTTACCCGGGGAGACCCAGTACTTC. The whole variable domain, remainder taken from reference TRBV7-3 and TRBJ2-5, is GAGVSQTPSNKVTEKGKYVELRCDPISGHTALYWYRQSLGQGPEFLIYFQGTGAADDSGLPNDRFFAVRPEGSVSTLKIQRTERGDSAVYLCASSVLPGETQYFGPGTRLLVL.

This clonotype was seen many times. The CDR3 reads CASSYSRAHLGDTQYF. Here the CDR3 DNA reads TGTGCCAGCAGTTACTCCAGGGCCCATCTGGGCGATACGCAGTATTTT. This chain joins TRBV6-2 or TRBV6-3 and TRBJ2-3, with a weak D call TRBD1 (5 bases). This CDR3 comprises 16 residues. Germline lookup yields CDR1 MNHEY and CDR2 SVGEGT. V gave up 0 bases and J gave up 6 bases, with 16 bases separating them.

Many counts were recorded for this clonotype. The chain couples TRBV12-3 or TRBV12-4 to TRBJ1-1; D possibly corresponds to TRBD1 (6 bases). Trimming shortened V by 2 bases and J by 8 bases, and 15 bases separated the two germline ends. The CDR3 is 14 amino acids. The CDR3 DNA follows: TGTGCCAGCAGTTTAAACCCGAGGGGGGTCGAAGCTTTCTTT. Translating it yields CASSLNPRGVEAFF.

This clonotype was detected ten times or more. The chain uses TRBV6-2 or TRBV6-3 and TRBJ2-6; D gene unclear. The CDR3 consists of 16 residues. Trimming left V 4 bases short and J 0 bases short, with 10 bases between. Germline V gives CDR1 MNHEY, CDR2 SVGEGT. The CDR3 protein is CASSWVWGSGANVLTF. The CDR3 nucleotides read TGTGCCAGCAGTTGGGTTTGGGGCTCTGGGGCCAACGTCCTGACTTTC.

The V gene is TRBV6-1, the J gene TRBJ1-5; 7 nucleotides align to TRBD1. The CDR3 extends over 16 amino acids. Germline-derived CDR1 and CDR2 are MNHNS and SASEGT. The V and J ends lost 4 bases and 3 bases, in that order; junction bases with no gene match: 9. CDR3 residues: CASSGLRDRTNQPQHF. The CDR3, as DNA: TGTGCCAGCAGTGGCCTCCGGGACAGAACCAATCAGCCCCAGCATTTT.

The sample holds many counts of this clonotype. CDR3 nucleotides: TGCAGTGCTAGAGAACCCCTCCCCTTGCTAGCGGGAGGGACCTACGAGCAGTACTTC. This sequence encodes CSAREPLPLLAGGTYEQYF. The V gene is TRBV20-1, the J gene TRBJ2-7; 12 nucleotides match TRBD2. CDR3 length equals 19 residues. J lost 2 bases, V lost 0 bases, and 14 bases had no gene match. The germline V gene has CDR1 DFQATT and CDR2 SNEGSKA (reference sequence).

This clonotype has ten or more counts. This chain uses TRBV18 with TRBJ2-1, with 8 bases fitting TRBD2. The CDR3 is 15 amino acids. J was trimmed by 7 bases and V by 0 bases; bases with no gene match: 5. Looked up from germline, CDR1 is KGHSH and CDR2 is LQKENI. As DNA, the CDR3 is TGTGCCAGCTCACCACCTAGCGGGATCGAGAATGAGCAGTTCTTC. Protein: CASSPPSGIENEQFF.

This clonotype was picked up many times. This chain connects TRBV3-1 to TRBJ2-7; TRBD2 might be the D (5 bases). The CDR3 is 16 residues long. V gave up 4 bases and J gave up 1 base, with 17 bases separating them. Germline CDR1 LGHDT, CDR2 YNNKEL (reference sequence). The CDR3 loop reads CASSLGGPVGSYEQYF. Written as DNA, the CDR3 is TGTGCCAGCAGCCTAGGCGGGCCTGTGGGGTCCTACGAGCAGTACTTC.

This clonotype appeared many times. This rearrangement joins TRBV30 to TRBJ2-5, with D possibly being TRBD2 (6 bases). The V gene lost 4 bases and the J gene lost 7 bases, with 16 bases spanning the gap. The germline V gene encodes CDR1 GTSNPN and CDR2 SVGIG (reference sequence). This CDR3 spans 13 amino acids. CDR3 DNA: TGTGCCTGGAATCTGGTCGGGGAGGTGACCCAGTACTTC. This sequence encodes CAWNLVGEVTQYF.

This clonotype appeared many times. This chain connects TRBV20-1 to TRBJ2-1; D is possibly TRBD1 or TRBD2 (5 bases each). The CDR3 contains 13 residues. Germline CDR1 is DFQATT and CDR2 is SNEGSKA (reference sequence). Deletions cut 5 bases from V and 2 bases from J, with 10 bases between. CDR3 region: CSAAGATYNEQFF. CDR3 nucleotides: TGCAGTGCTGCCGGGGCGACCTACAATGAGCAGTTCTTC.

This clonotype was detected only a few times. The gene calls are TRBV10-3 and TRBJ2-1, with TRBD2 matching 8 bases. V trimming: 3 bases; J trimming: 7 bases; junction bases outside the gene matches: 2. This CDR3 has 13 amino acids. Germline CDR1 ENHRY, CDR2 SYGVKD. The CDR3 sequence: CAISELAANEQFF. CDR3 in DNA: TGTGCCATCAGTGAACTAGCGGCGAATGAGCAGTTCTTC.

This clonotype was counted at least ten times. The rearrangement joins TRBV28 to TRBJ2-7; TRBD1 matches at 7 bases. The CDR3 runs to 15 residues. Germline CDR1 is MDHEN and CDR2 is SYDVKM. Losses at the gene ends were 3 bases for V and 3 bases for J; bases not matched to a gene: 8. The chain's CDR3 is CASSLRGRTVYEQYF. CDR3 bases: TGTGCCAGCAGTTTGAGGGGGCGGACGGTCTACGAGCAGTACTTC.

The table lists this clonotype with many counts. Written as DNA, the CDR3 is TGTGAAGGAGGGGATGAAGCTTTCTTT. Protein sequence: CEGGDEAFF. The chain is built from TRBV24-1 and TRBJ1-1; possibly TRBD1 for D (5 bases). This CDR3 region has 9 residues. Germline V gene data show CDR1 as KGHDR and CDR2 as SFDVKD.

V and J are TRBV4-3 and TRBJ2-7, with 7 nucleotides matching TRBD1. This CDR3 has 15 amino acids. Germline CDR1 is LGHNA and CDR2 is YSLEER. J lost 0 bases, V lost 4 bases, and 6 bases had no gene match. CDR3 sequence: CASSPSWDSSYEQYF. In DNA, the CDR3 is TGCGCCAGCAGCCCGTCCTGGGACAGCTCCTACGAGCAGTACTTC.

In this sample, this clonotype turned up many times. The V call is TRBV7-3, the J call TRBJ2-1, with 9 bases fitting TRBD2. The CDR3 totals 15 residues. Germline lookup yields CDR1 SGHTA and CDR2 FQGTGA. J lost 8 bases, V lost 5 bases, and 10 bases had no gene match. In DNA, the CDR3 is TGTGCCAGCAGCCTACATAGCGGGAGTAACTATGAGCAGTTCTTC. It encodes CASSLHSGSNYEQFF.

This clonotype was counted a few times. The V gene is TRBV30, the J gene TRBJ2-2; weak D call: TRBD1 (6 bases). CDR3 size: 13 residues. Trimming left V 1 base short and J 7 bases short, with 10 bases between. Germline loops: CDR1 GTSNPN, CDR2 SVGIG (reference sequence). Here the CDR3 DNA reads TGTGCCTGGAGTGCACAGGGAATCGGGGAGCTGTTTTTT. Translated, it gives CAWSAQGIGELFF.

This clonotype was seen ten or more times. The V and J genes are TRBV12-3 or TRBV12-4 and TRBJ1-1, with unresolved D. V was pared by 6 bases and J by 7 bases, with 6 bases between. The CDR3 sequence is 10 residues long. The CDR3 region is CASRGGEAFF. The CDR3, as DNA: TGTGCCAGCAGAGGAGGTGAAGCTTTCTTT.

In its sample, this clonotype was seen many times. The chain is built from TRBV6-2 or TRBV6-3 and TRBJ2-7, with 8 nucleotides matching TRBD1. CDR1 and CDR2 (germline): MNHEY, SVGEGT. V shed 6 bases, J shed 1 base, and the junction held 8 bases outside the gene matches. The CDR3 covers 15 residues. Here the CDR3 reads CASRSSGTGSYEQYF. CDR3 DNA sequence: TGTGCCAGCAGGTCCTCCGGGACAGGTTCCTACGAGCAGTACTTC.

For this clonotype: Its ends do not fully match the called genes, so a read error is possible. The chain links TRBV7-2 to TRBJ1-5; D remains unclear. Looked up from germline, CDR1 is SGHTA and CDR2 is FQGNSA. The CDR3 is 14 residues long. The CDR3 reads CASSLAGLSQPQHF. DNA of the CDR3: TGTGCCAGCAGTTTAGCTGGGCTCAGCCAGCCCCAGCATTTT.

The sample holds many counts of this clonotype. This chain links TRBV12-3 or TRBV12-4 with TRBJ2-7; 8 bases agree with TRBD1. The CDR3 runs 16 residues. J lost 2 bases, V lost 1 base, and 7 bases had no gene match. CDR3 nucleotide sequence: TGTGCCAGCAGTTTAGTAGTCTCGGACAGGGCCTACGAGCAGTACTTC. Protein product: CASSLVVSDRAYEQYF.

This clonotype was observed at least ten times. This chain uses TRBV3-1 with TRBJ1-2; D ambiguous. The V and J ends lost 1 base and 6 bases respectively, with 6 bases between them. Germline V lookup: CDR1 LGHDT, CDR2 YNNKEL (reference sequence). CDR3 length equals 12 residues. CDR3 sequence reads: CASSQGRNGYTF. CDR3 coding DNA: TGTGCCAGCAGCCAAGGACGGAATGGCTACACCTTC. The full variable domain, completed using reference TRBV3-1 and TRBJ1-2, is DTAVSQTPKYLVTQMGNDKSIKCEQNLGHDTMYWYKQDSKKFLKIMFSYNNKELIINETVPNRFSPKSPDKAHLNLHINSLELGDSAVYFCASSQGRNGYTFGSGTRLTVV.